Only one count was recorded for the clone carrying this T cell receptor beta chain. Its antigen is unknown. This specimen belongs to a study of chemoradiotherapy in HPV16-positive cancers. About the study: A couple of HPV16-positive patients' cells yielded candidate HPV-specific clones and common motifs.

Study outcomes and limitations: The functional HPV-specific definition rests on just a couple of HPV16-positive patients. In HPV16-positive patients, HPV-responsive T-cell expansion tracked better recurrence-free survival.

Sequencing used immunoSEQ multiplex PCR; TCRdb keeps in-frame clones, though not all of them. Of about 35,000 clones in the sample, 92% are singletons; the top ten hold approximately 3.6%. CDR3 length: 15 amino acids. CDR1 and CDR2 (germline): SGHKS, YYEKEE (reference sequence). V shed 1 base and J 6 bases; nucleotides not matched to a gene: 5. This TCR derives from a human donor with HPV-associated anogenital cancer. The sample here was blood, taken from a patient who underwent chemoradiotherapy. The chain employs TRBV5-5 and TRBJ2-7, with 12 bases fitting TRBD2. CDR3 coding DNA: TGTGCCAGCAGCTTGAGACTAGCGGGGGCCTCCGAGCAGTACTTC. This encodes CASSLRLAGASEQYF.